The next 10 T cell receptor beta chains were all read from a single sample in a study of blood T cell repertoires in COVID-19. Some clones are missing from TCRdb's copy, which holds only in-frame ones; the method was immunoSEQ multiplex PCR. Of approximately 90,000 clones listed, 86% are singletons. The specimen sequenced was peripheral blood. The receptors were gathered from a woman aged 80 or older with acute or convalescent COVID-19.

The count of this clone is one. The DNA of the CDR3 is TGTGCCACAGCGGGAGCAGGGGGAAACACCATATATTTT. Residues: CATAGAGGNTIYF. This chain uses TRBV2 with TRBJ1-3; weak D call: TRBD1 (5 bases). The CDR3 has 13 residues. V lost 10 bases, J lost 4 bases, and 14 bases lay in between. Germline lookup yields CDR1 SNHLY and CDR2 FYNNEI.

This sequence joins TRBV5-6 and TRBJ2-3; perhaps TRBD1 as D (6 bases). Trimming took off 2 bases at V and 6 bases at J, with 10 bases between the two ends. The CDR3 length is 13 residues. From germline, CDR1 is SGHDT and CDR2 YYEEEE. CDR3 DNA sequence: TGTGCCAGCAGCTTAGGGGGTCCCGATACGCAGTATTTT. Encoded protein: CASSLGGPDTQYF.

This clone was seen only a few times. The V and J genes are TRBV3-1 (or the pseudogene TRBV3-2) and TRBJ2-1; 10 bases align to TRBD2. Germline CDR1 LGHDT, CDR2 YNNKEL (reference sequence). The CDR3 runs to 16 residues. Losses at the gene ends were 4 bases for V and 5 bases for J; bases not matched to a gene: 8. Here the CDR3 DNA reads TGTGCCAGCAGCCCTTACCGGACTAGCGGACACAATGAGCAGTTCTTC. Protein sequence: CASSPYRTSGHNEQFF.

The chain uses TRBV5-1 and TRBJ1-3, with no clear D. Germline CDR1 and CDR2: SGHRS and YFSETQ. The CDR3 consists of 16 residues. V was pared by 1 base and J by 0 bases, with 11 bases between. CDR3 DNA: TGCGCCAGCAGCTTGAGCGGACCGAGCTCTGGAAACACCATATATTTT. This codes for CASSLSGPSSGNTIYF.

The chain links TRBV2 to TRBJ1-4; 7 nucleotides align to TRBD1. CDR1 and CDR2 (germline): SNHLY, FYNNEI. This CDR3 comprises 18 residues. Trimming removed 6 bases from V and 0 bases from J; junction bases left unmatched: 13. CDR3: CASRVDRVLSPTNEKLFF. CDR3 sequence (DNA): TGTGCCAGCAGGGTTGACAGGGTACTAAGCCCAACTAATGAAAAACTGTTTTTT.

The chain has TRBV5-6 and TRBJ1-3; possibly TRBD1 for D (6 bases). This CDR3 region has 14 residues. V shed 3 bases and J shed 4 bases, with 11 bases lying between them. CDR1 and CDR2 from the germline V gene are SGHDT and YYEEEE. CDR3 in amino acids: CASSYGTHGNTIYF. The CDR3 DNA sequence: TGTGCCAGCAGCTACGGGACACACGGAAACACCATATATTTT. The full variable domain, completed using reference TRBV5-6 and TRBJ1-3, is DAGVTQSPTHLIKTRGQQVTLRCSPKSGHDTVSWYQQALGQGPQFIFQYYEEEERQRGNFPDRFSGHQFPNYSSELNVNALLLGDSALYLCASSYGTHGNTIYFGEGSWLTVV.

The chain combines TRBV5-1 with TRBJ2-7, with 8 nucleotides matching TRBD2. Germline CDR1 reads SGHRS; CDR2 reads YFSETQ. V lost 1 base to trimming and J lost 2 bases; unmatched junction nucleotides: 2. The CDR3 runs to 14 residues. The DNA of the CDR3 is TGCGCCAGCAGCTTGAGCGGGGGCCCCTACGAGCAGTACTTC. Its protein is CASSLSGGPYEQYF.

The J gene is TRBJ2-5, the V gene TRBV7-3, with 11 bases matching TRBD1. Germline V gives CDR1 SGHTA, CDR2 FQGTGA. The CDR3 consists of 14 residues. V lost 5 bases and J lost 5; bases outside the gene matches: 4. The CDR3, as DNA: TGTGCCAGCAGCCGGACAGGGGGCCACGAGACCCAGTACTTC. It translates to CASSRTGGHETQYF.

V is TRBV5-6 and J is TRBJ1-1, with TRBD1 identical over 7 bases. Germline V gives CDR1 SGHDT, CDR2 YYEEEE. The CDR3 sequence is 15 residues long. Trimming took 6 bases from V and 3 from J; bases not matched to a gene: 11. The CDR3 DNA is TGTGCCAGCAACTTTTTCGGGACAGCCGACACTGAAGCTTTCTTT. Its translation is CASNFFGTADTEAFF.

The chain recombines TRBV7-3 with TRBJ2-3; D is possibly TRBD2 (5 bases). The CDR3 runs 13 residues. V lost 5 bases, J lost 11 bases, and 17 bases lay in between. Germline-derived CDR1 and CDR2 are SGHTA and FQGTGA. CDR3 loop: CASSPFPVGGQYF. The CDR3 DNA sequence: TGTGCCAGCAGCCCCTTTCCGGTCGGAGGGCAGTATTTT.